These 25 T cell receptor beta chains share one sample of origin, sequenced in a study of CD8 T cells in ankylosing spondylitis. Each CDR3 protein gets one entry after TCRdb re-called the 5' RACE reads with MiXCR. The sample lists roughly 160,000 distinct CDR3 sequences, 11% occurring once. Source material: blood, either unsorted or a sorted T cell fraction (not recorded which). Receptors originate from a male donor with ankylosing spondylitis or in good health (not recorded which).

The chain couples TRBV7-2 to TRBJ1-4, with 8 bases lining up with TRBD1. J gave up 5 bases and V 3 bases, and 8 bases lay outside the gene matches. The CDR3 runs to 16 residues. In germline, CDR1 is SGHTA, CDR2 FQGNSA. CDR3: CASSFFRGRENEKLFF. The CDR3 DNA is TGTGCCAGCAGCTTTTTCAGGGGGCGCGAAAATGAAAAACTGTTTTTT.

This sequence joins TRBV20-1 and TRBJ2-3; 7 positions match TRBD2. Germline assignment: CDR1 DFQATT and CDR2 SNEGSKA (reference sequence). The CDR3 runs 13 residues. V shed 6 bases and J 2 bases; nucleotides not matched to a gene: 5. Here the CDR3 DNA reads TGCAGTGCCGGAGCGGGGACCACAGATACGCAGTATTTT. Translating gives CSAGAGTTDTQYF.

The V and J genes are TRBV12-3 or TRBV12-4 and TRBJ1-2; TRBD1 matches at 9 bases. The CDR3 has 14 residues. V dropped 5 bases and J dropped 7; count of bases not matched to a gene: 8. The CDR3 protein is CASSPSQGAGGYTF. Here the CDR3 DNA reads TGTGCCAGCAGTCCCTCACAGGGGGCGGGTGGCTACACCTTC.

This clonotype has a handful of counts. This sequence joins TRBV5-1 and TRBJ2-6; D ambiguous. V lost 4 bases and J 0 bases, leaving 11 bases between the germline ends. The germline V gene encodes CDR1 SGHRS and CDR2 YFSETQ. The CDR3 contains 16 residues. The CDR3 sequence: CASSIGVDSGANVLTF. In nucleotides, the CDR3 is TGCGCCAGCAGCATTGGAGTTGACTCTGGGGCCAACGTCCTGACTTTC. Together with reference TRBV5-1 and TRBJ2-6, the CDR3 gives the full variable domain: KAGVTQTPRYLIKTRGQQVTLSCSPISGHRSVSWYQQTPGQGLQFLFEYFSETQRNKGNFPGRFSGRQFSNSRSEMNVSTLELGDSALYLCASSIGVDSGANVLTFGAGSRLTVL.

This clonotype was seen at least ten times. This chain connects TRBV29-1 to TRBJ1-1; D is uncertain. The CDR3 spans 13 residues. The V end lost 0 bases, the J end lost 7 bases, and 12 bases lay between the germline ends. Germline lookup yields CDR1 SQVTM and CDR2 ANQGSEA. This chain's CDR3 is CSVEDGIQVEAFF. The CDR3, as DNA: TGCAGCGTTGAAGATGGGATCCAAGTTGAAGCTTTCTTT. Based on the CDR3 plus reference TRBV29-1 and TRBJ1-1, the full variable domain is SAVISQKPSRDICQRGTSLTIQCQVDSQVTMMFWYRQQPGQSLTLIATANQGSEATYESGFVIDKFPISRPNLTFSTLTVSNMSPEDSSIYLCSVEDGIQVEAFFGQGTRLTVV.

In its sample, this clonotype was seen many times. This chain joins TRBV24-1 and TRBJ1-1, with D uncertain. The germline V and J ends were trimmed by 7 bases and 1 base, with 12 bases remaining between them. Germline CDR1 is KGHDR and CDR2 is SFDVKD. The CDR3 spans 14 residues. The CDR3 region is CATRETGSNTEAFF. DNA for the CDR3: TGTGCCACCAGGGAGACGGGGTCGAACACTGAAGCTTTCTTT.

The rearrangement uses TRBV12-3 or TRBV12-4 and TRBJ1-2; TRBD1 matches 7 bases. The V gene end was trimmed by 5 bases and the J gene end by 0 bases; junction bases not matched to a gene: 3. This CDR3 region has 14 residues. CDR3 nucleotide sequence: TGTGCCAGCAGTATAACAGGGGCTAACTATGGCTACACCTTC. This codes for CASSITGANYGYTF.

Comments on this clonotype: A much bigger clone sits one base away, suggesting this may be a read error. This chain links TRBV5-6 with TRBJ2-6, with D perhaps matching TRBD1 (5 bases). The CDR3 has 16 residues. Germline values: CDR1 SGHDT, CDR2 YYEEEE. DNA for the CDR3: TGTGCCAGCAGCCTACCTACGGCCTCTGGGGCCAACGGCCTGACTTTC. It encodes CASSLPTASGANGLTF.

The sample holds a few counts of this clonotype. This chain links TRBV10-3 with TRBJ2-1, with 7 bases identical to TRBD1. The CDR3 is made up of 19 amino acids. Germline V gene data show CDR1 as ENHRY and CDR2 as SYGVKD. V lost 3 bases and J lost 0; bases outside the gene matches: 14. The CDR3 bases are TGTGCCATCAGTGATCTGACGGGAACAGGGGCTAGCTCCTACAATGAGCAGTTCTTC. Translated: CAISDLTGTGASSYNEQFF.

Ten or more counts support this clonotype. The chain is built from TRBV18 and TRBJ2-1; perhaps TRBD2 as D (6 bases). The length of the CDR3 is 17 residues. With 4 bases removed from V and 5 bases from J, the gap between germline ends came to 21 bases. Looked up from germline, CDR1 is KGHSH and CDR2 is LQKENI. Here the CDR3 reads CASSLDGGRSKDNEQFF. CDR3 sequence (DNA): TGTGCCAGCTCACTGGATGGAGGGAGAAGTAAGGACAATGAGCAGTTCTTC.

This clonotype was observed at least ten times. The chain is built from TRBV29-1 and TRBJ2-2, with 8 bases lining up with TRBD1. Trimming at V came to 6 bases and at J to 4 bases, leaving 7 bases not matched to a gene. The CDR3 sequence is 14 residues long. Per the germline V gene, CDR1 is SQVTM and CDR2 is ANQGSEA. The CDR3 reads CSVRQGPSTGELFF. In DNA form, the CDR3 reads TGCAGCGTCCGACAGGGGCCTAGCACCGGGGAGCTGTTTTTT.

This clonotype showed up many times. The J gene is TRBJ2-5, the V gene TRBV25-1, with D unresolved. V was clipped by 0 bases and J by 5 bases, with 7 bases between them. The CDR3 has 13 residues. CDR1 is MGHDK and CDR2 is SYGVNS in the germline V gene. This CDR3 is CASSEYGKETQYF. The CDR3 nucleotides read TGTGCCAGCAGTGAATATGGAAAGGAGACCCAGTACTTC.

This clonotype was recorded many times. The chain links TRBV20-1 to TRBJ1-2, with D perhaps TRBD1 (6 bases). The germline V and J ends were trimmed by 3 bases and 7 bases, with 15 bases remaining between them. Germline V gene data show CDR1 as DFQATT and CDR2 as SNEGSKA (reference sequence). This CDR3 contains 13 residues. In DNA form, the CDR3 reads TGCAGTGCTAGTAGCTACAGGGCAGGTGGCTACACCTTC. It translates to CSASSYRAGGYTF.

Comment on this clonotype: A clone one base away is much larger, so this may be a read error. The chain has TRBV12-3 or TRBV12-4 and TRBJ1-1; D is undetermined. The length of the CDR3 is 14 residues. CDR3 bases: TGTGCCGGCAGTACAAATCAGATGAACACTGAAGCTTTCTTT. Amino acids: CAGSTNQMNTEAFF.

Ten or more counts support this clonotype. This chain uses TRBV20-1 with TRBJ2-6; D may be TRBD2 (5 bases). The CDR3 has 15 residues. Germline V gives CDR1 DFQATT, CDR2 SNEGSKA (reference sequence). V lost 7 bases and J 0 bases, leaving 13 bases between the germline ends. The CDR3 sequence is CSVEGSNSGANVLTF. The DNA for the CDR3 is TGCAGTGTCGAGGGTTCTAACTCTGGGGCCAACGTCCTGACTTTC.

This clonotype has at least ten counts. The chain couples TRBV20-1 to TRBJ1-3, with 7 bases identical to TRBD1. The CDR3 has 20 residues. J was trimmed by 1 base and V by 0 bases; bases with no gene match: 18. The V gene's germline CDR1 is DFQATT and CDR2 SNEGSKA (reference sequence). The chain's CDR3 is CSARDNQFARGPESGNTIYF. CDR3 DNA sequence: TGCAGTGCTAGAGATAATCAGTTCGCGAGGGGGCCCGAATCTGGAAACACCATATATTTT.

The chain recombines TRBV7-9 with TRBJ2-5, with a tentative D call TRBD2 (5 bases). The V end was cut by 3 bases, the J end by 10 bases, with 12 bases between. The CDR3 totals 12 residues. Germline V gene sequence: CDR1 SEHNR, CDR2 FQNEAQ (reference sequence). This chain's CDR3 is CASSFPYGDQYF. The CDR3 DNA reads as TGTGCCAGCAGCTTCCCCTACGGGGACCAGTACTTC. Full variable domain (remainder filled in from reference TRBV7-9 and TRBJ2-5): DTGVSQNPRHKITKRGQNVTFRCDPISEHNRLYWYRQTLGQGPEFLTYFQNEAQLEKSRLLSDRFSAERPKGSFSTLEIQRTEQGDSAMYLCASSFPYGDQYFGPGTRLLVL.

J is TRBJ2-3 and V is TRBV4-2; 9 positions match TRBD2. Germline-derived CDR1 and CDR2 are LGHNA and YNFKEQ. Germline trimming cut 4 bases from V and 2 bases from J; bases unmatched to any gene: 13. The CDR3 has 18 amino acids. For the CDR3, the DNA is TGTGCCAGCAGCCCAAGGGCGGGCCTAGCGGGATACACAGATACGCAGTATTTT. Protein: CASSPRAGLAGYTDTQYF.

This clonotype has ten or more counts. The chain's CDR3 is CASSLAGGKETQYF. CDR3 nucleotide sequence: TGTGCCAGCAGCTTAGCGGGGGGGAAAGAGACCCAGTACTTC. This rearrangement joins TRBV7-2 to TRBJ2-5; 7 bases map to TRBD2. CDR1 is SGHTA, CDR2 FQGNSA, per germline. V was clipped by 0 bases and J by 3 bases; unmatched bases: 1. The CDR3 extends over 14 amino acids.

This clonotype came up many times. This rearrangement joins TRBV9 to TRBJ2-7; 7 bases fit TRBD2. The CDR3 extends over 17 amino acids. In germline, CDR1 is SGDLS, CDR2 YYNGEE. V trimming: 0 bases; J trimming: 0 bases; junction bases outside the gene matches: 9. The CDR3 here is CASSVVALRGNSYEQYF. The CDR3 nucleotides read TGTGCCAGCAGCGTAGTAGCCTTGCGGGGGAACTCCTACGAGCAGTACTTC.

V is TRBV30 and J is TRBJ2-1; 8 bases map to TRBD1. After removal of 1 base from V and 1 base from J, the junction contained 0 bases not matched to a gene. Germline V lookup: CDR1 GTSNPN, CDR2 SVGIG (reference sequence). This CDR3 spans 14 amino acids. The chain's CDR3 is CAWSGDRSYNEQFF. The CDR3 DNA is TGTGCCTGGAGTGGGGACAGGTCCTACAATGAGCAGTTCTTC.

This clonotype was seen ten or more times. The chain is built from TRBV3-1 and TRBJ2-1; D not certain. Trimming shortened V by 4 bases and J by 5 bases, and 6 bases separated the two germline ends. Germline lookup yields CDR1 LGHDT and CDR2 YNNKEL (reference sequence). There are 12 residues in the CDR3. The CDR3 protein is CASSLAHNEQFF. Written as DNA, the CDR3 is TGTGCCAGCAGCCTGGCCCACAATGAGCAGTTCTTC.

This clonotype was counted at least ten times. The chain recombines TRBV2 with TRBJ2-3; no firm D call. V lost 3 bases to trimming and J lost 3 bases, with 4 bases between them. The CDR3 contains 12 residues. The germline V gene encodes CDR1 SNHLY and CDR2 FYNNEI. CDR3 in DNA: TGTGCCAGCAGTGATCGAACAGATACGCAGTATTTT. This translates into CASSDRTDTQYF.

This clonotype has only a few counts. This rearrangement joins TRBV5-1 to TRBJ2-7; 9 bases match TRBD1. Trimming at V came to 0 bases and at J to 1 base, leaving 5 bases not matched to a gene. CDR3 size: 16 residues. From germline, CDR1 is SGHRS and CDR2 YFSETQ. This CDR3 reads CASSLASDRGSYEQYF. CDR3 nucleotides: TGCGCCAGCAGCTTGGCCTCTGACAGGGGGTCCTACGAGCAGTACTTC.

This clonotype has just a few counts. The CDR3 sequence: CAWSVRDSPDTQYF. CDR3 DNA sequence: TGTGCCTGGAGTGTAAGGGATTCCCCCGATACGCAGTATTTT. The chain recombines TRBV30 with TRBJ2-3; D remains ambiguous. This CDR3 has 14 amino acids. CDR1 and CDR2 from the germline V gene are GTSNPN and SVGIG (reference sequence). The V gene lost 0 bases and the J gene lost 6 bases, with 13 bases spanning the gap.